This TCR beta chain was captured in a study of T cell changes during pregnancy in multiple sclerosis. TCRdb keeps only in-frame clones here, not all; method: immunoSEQ multiplex PCR. The top ten clones hold around 0.75% of a sample with approximately 80,000 clones, about 94% of them seen once. Trimming removed 6 bases at V and 3 bases at J, with 17 bases between. This CDR3 contains 15 residues. Germline CDR1 reads LNHDA; CDR2 reads SQIVND (reference sequence). The clonotype was recovered from a female donor in good health, enrolled as a control in a pregnancy study. Here the sequenced sample was peripheral blood, taken in the second trimester of pregnancy. The chain joins TRBV19 to TRBJ1-1; a weak D match, TRBD1 (5 bases). CDR3 sequence (DNA): TGTGCCAGTAGGACCCTTGACAGTATAGACACTGAAGCTTTCTTT. This encodes CASRTLDSIDTEAFF.